This entry describes one TCR beta chain. The table came from immunoSEQ multiplex PCR; TCRdb's copy has only in-frame clones and leaves some out. The sample includes 70,000 to 85,000 clones, roughly 92% of them seen just once. Germline V lookup: CDR1 SNHLY, CDR2 FYNNEI. V trimming: 2 bases; J trimming: 4 bases; junction bases outside the gene matches: 1. The CDR3 spans 14 residues. This record comes from a study of technical replicates of blood from several donors. The sequence came from a human donor in good health. Source material: T cells isolated from PBMCs. The rearrangement links TRBV2 to TRBJ2-7; TRBD2 matches at 11 bases. The DNA for the CDR3 is TGTGCCAGCAGTGAAACTAGCGGGAGTTACGAGCAGTACTTC. Amino acid sequence: CASSETSGSYEQYF.